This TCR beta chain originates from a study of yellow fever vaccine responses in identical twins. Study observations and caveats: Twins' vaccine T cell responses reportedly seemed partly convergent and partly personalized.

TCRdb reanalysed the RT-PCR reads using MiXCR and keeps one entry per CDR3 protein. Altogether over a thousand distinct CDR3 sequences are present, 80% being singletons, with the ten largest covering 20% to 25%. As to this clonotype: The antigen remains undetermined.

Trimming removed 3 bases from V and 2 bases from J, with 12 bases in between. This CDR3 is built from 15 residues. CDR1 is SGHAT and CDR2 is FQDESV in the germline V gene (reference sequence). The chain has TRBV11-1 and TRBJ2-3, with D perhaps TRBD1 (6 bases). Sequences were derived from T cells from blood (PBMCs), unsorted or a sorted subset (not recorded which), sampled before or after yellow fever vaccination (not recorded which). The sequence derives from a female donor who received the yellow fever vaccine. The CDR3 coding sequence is TGTGCCAGCAGCTTTCCGGGACAAAACACAGATACGCAGTATTTT. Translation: CASSFPGQNTDTQYF.